Reported below is one T cell receptor (beta chain). Its antigen is undetermined. This sample stems from a study of cytomegalovirus exposure and HLA in healthy donors. Study at large: Roughly 80 million unique TCRs from HLA-typed donors were held in an early data release. Study conclusions and caveats: In a later analysis, V- and J-gene trimming of beta chains associated with a DCLRE1C missense variant, replicated independently.

PCR was performed using 60 Vbeta and 13 Jbeta primers. Assay used: immunoSEQ multiplex PCR; TCRdb lists only in-frame clones, some missing. In the table there are 200,000 or so clones, 65% to 85% of which are singletons. The CDR3 has 11 residues. Germline CDR1 reads DFQATT; CDR2 reads SNEGSKA (reference sequence). V was trimmed by 4 bases and J by 5 bases, leaving 8 bases between them. The sample consisted of PBMCs. This TCR was sampled from a boy between 2 and 10 years old in good health and CMV-seronegative. The chain links TRBV20-1 to TRBJ2-5; no definite D call. The CDR3 spells CSANKRETQYF. CDR3 nucleotide sequence: TGCAGTGCTAATAAGAGGGAGACCCAGTACTTC.